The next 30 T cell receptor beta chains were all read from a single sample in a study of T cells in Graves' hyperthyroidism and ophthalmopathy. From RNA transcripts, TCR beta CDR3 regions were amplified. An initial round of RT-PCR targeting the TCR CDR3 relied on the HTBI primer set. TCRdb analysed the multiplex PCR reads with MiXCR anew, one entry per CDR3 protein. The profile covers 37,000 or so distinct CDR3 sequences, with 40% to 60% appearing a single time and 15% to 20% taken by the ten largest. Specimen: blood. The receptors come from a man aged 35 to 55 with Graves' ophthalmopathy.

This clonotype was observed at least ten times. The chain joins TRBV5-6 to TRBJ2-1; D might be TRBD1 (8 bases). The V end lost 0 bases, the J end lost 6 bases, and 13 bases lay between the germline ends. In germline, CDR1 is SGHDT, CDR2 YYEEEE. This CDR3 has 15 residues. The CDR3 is CASSLDRGGTNEQFF. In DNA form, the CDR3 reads TGTGCCAGCAGCTTGGACAGGGGGGGTACCAATGAGCAGTTCTTC. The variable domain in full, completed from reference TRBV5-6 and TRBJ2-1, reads DAGVTQSPTHLIKTRGQQVTLRCSPKSGHDTVSWYQQALGQGPQFIFQYYEEEERQRGNFPDRFSGHQFPNYSSELNVNALLLGDSALYLCASSLDRGGTNEQFFGPGTRLTVL.

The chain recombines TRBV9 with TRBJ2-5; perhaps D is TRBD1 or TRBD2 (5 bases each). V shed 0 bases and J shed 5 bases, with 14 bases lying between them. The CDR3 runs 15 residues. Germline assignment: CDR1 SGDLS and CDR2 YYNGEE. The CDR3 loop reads CASSVAGWGGETQYF. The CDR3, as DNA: TGTGCCAGCAGCGTAGCGGGCTGGGGCGGGGAGACCCAGTACTTC.

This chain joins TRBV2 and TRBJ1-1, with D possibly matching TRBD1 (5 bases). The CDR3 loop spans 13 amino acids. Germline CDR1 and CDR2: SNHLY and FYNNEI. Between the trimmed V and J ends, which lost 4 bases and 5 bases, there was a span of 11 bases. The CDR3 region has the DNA TGTGCCAGCAGTGGAGGCGGGGGGACTGAAGCTTTCTTT. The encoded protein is CASSGGGGTEAFF.

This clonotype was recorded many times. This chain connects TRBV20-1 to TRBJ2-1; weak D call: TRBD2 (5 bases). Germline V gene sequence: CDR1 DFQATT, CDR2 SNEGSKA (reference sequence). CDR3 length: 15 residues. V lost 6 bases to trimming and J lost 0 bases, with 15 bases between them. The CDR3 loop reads CSAAGGFSSYNEQFF. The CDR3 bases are TGCAGTGCCGCGGGCGGGTTTAGCTCCTACAATGAGCAGTTCTTC.

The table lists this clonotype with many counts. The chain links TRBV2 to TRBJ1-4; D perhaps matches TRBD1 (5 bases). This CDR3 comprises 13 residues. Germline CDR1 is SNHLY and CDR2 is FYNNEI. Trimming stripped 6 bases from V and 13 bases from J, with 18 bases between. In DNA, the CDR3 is TGTGCCAGCAGCCCCGAACTCGGGGGGAGACTGTTTTTT. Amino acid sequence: CASSPELGGRLFF.

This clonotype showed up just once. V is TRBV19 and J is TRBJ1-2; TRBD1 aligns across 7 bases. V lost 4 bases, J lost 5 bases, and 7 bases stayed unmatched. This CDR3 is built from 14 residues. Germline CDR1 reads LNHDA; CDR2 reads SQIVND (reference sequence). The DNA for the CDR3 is TGTGCCAGTAGTAAAAGCGGGACAGCGTATGGCTACACCTTC. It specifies CASSKSGTAYGYTF.

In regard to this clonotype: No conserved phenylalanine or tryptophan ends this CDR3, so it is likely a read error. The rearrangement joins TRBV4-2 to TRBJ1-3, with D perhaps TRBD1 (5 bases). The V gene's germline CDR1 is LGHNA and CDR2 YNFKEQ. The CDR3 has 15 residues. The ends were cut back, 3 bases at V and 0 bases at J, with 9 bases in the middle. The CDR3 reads CASSQGDRSGNTIYS. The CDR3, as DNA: TGTGCCAGCAGCCAGGGGGACCGCTCTGGAAACACCATATATTCT.

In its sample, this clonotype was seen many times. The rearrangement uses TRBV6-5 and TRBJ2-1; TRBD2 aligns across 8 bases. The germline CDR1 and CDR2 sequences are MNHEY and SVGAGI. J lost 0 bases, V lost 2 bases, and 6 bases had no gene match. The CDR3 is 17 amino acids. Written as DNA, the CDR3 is TGTGCCAGCAGTTACGCTTCGGGGGGGAGCTCCTACAATGAGCAGTTCTTC. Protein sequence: CASSYASGGSSYNEQFF.

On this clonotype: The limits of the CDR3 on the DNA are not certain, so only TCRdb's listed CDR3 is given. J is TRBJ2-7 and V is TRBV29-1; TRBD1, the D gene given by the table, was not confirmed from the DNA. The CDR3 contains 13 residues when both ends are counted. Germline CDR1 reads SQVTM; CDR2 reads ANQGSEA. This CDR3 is CTSVPAGGKEQYF.

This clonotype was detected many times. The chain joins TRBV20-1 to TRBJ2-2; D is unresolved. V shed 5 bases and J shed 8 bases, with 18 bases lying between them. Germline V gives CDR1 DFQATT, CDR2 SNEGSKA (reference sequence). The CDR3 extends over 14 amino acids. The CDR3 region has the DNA TGCAGTGCTGAACACCGGGCCCTCGGAGGGGAGCTGTTTTTT. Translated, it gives CSAEHRALGGELFF.

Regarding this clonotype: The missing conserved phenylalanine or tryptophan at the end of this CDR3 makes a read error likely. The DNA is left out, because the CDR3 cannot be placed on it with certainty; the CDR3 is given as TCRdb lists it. CDR3 loop: CASIKTGDRGAVV. V is TRBV28 and J is TRBJ2-2; the listed D gene, TRBD1, was not tested against the DNA. Germline V gives CDR1 MDHEN, CDR2 SYDVKM. A total of 13 residues make up the CDR3, ends included.

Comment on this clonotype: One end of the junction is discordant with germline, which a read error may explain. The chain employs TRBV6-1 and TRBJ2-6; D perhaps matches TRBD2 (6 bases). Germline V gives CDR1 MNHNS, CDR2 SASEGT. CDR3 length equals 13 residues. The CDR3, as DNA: TGTGCCAGCAGTTTGCGGGACGGAGTCACTGAAGCTTTC. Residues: CASSLRDGVTEAF.

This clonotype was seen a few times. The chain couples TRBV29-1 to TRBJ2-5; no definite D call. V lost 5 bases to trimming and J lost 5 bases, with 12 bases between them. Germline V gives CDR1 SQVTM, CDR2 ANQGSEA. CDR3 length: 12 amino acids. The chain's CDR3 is CSVPQVSETQYF. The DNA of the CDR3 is TGCAGCGTTCCCCAGGTTTCGGAGACCCAGTACTTC.

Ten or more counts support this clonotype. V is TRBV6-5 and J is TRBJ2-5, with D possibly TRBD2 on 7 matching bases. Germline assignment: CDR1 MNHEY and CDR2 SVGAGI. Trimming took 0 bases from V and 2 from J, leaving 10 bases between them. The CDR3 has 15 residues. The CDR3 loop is CASSYSGGGQETQYF. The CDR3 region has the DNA TGTGCCAGCAGTTACTCGGGAGGGGGTCAAGAGACCCAGTACTTC.

The CDR3 sequence is CASSSLPSRDRENQPQHF. The CDR3 coding sequence is TGTGCCAGCAGTTCTCTTCCGTCAAGAGACAGGGAAAATCAGCCCCAGCATTTT. The chain carries TRBV12-3 or TRBV12-4 and TRBJ1-5, with TRBD1 matching 7 bases. The CDR3 totals 18 residues. V lost 4 bases, J lost 4 bases, and 16 bases stayed unmatched.

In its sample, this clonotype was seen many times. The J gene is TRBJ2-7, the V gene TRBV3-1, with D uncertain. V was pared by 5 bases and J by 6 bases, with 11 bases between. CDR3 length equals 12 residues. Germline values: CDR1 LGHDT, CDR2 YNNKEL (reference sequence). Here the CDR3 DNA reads TGTGCCAGCAGCTCACTTTCTACCGAGCAGTACTTC. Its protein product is CASSSLSTEQYF.

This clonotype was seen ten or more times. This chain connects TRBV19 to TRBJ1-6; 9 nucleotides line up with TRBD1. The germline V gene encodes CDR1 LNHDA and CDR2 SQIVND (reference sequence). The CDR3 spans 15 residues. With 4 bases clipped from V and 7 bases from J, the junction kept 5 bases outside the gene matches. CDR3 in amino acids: CASSNAGQGNSPLHF. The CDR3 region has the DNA TGTGCCAGTAGTAACGCCGGACAGGGGAATTCACCCCTCCACTTT.

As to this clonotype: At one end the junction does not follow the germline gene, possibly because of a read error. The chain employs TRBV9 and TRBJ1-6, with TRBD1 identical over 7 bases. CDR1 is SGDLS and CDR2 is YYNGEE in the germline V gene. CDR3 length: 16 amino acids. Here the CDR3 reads CACSPEGGGDRSPLHF. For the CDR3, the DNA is TGTGCCTGCAGCCCCGAGGGGGGGGGGGACAGATCACCCCTCCACTTT.

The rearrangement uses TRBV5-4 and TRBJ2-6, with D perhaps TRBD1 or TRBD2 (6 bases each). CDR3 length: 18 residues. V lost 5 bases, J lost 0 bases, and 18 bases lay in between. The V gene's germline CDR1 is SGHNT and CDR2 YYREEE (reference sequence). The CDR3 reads CASRSGRDTTSGANVLTF. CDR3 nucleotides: TGTGCCAGCAGGTCAGGGCGGGACACCACCTCTGGGGCCAACGTCCTGACTTTC.

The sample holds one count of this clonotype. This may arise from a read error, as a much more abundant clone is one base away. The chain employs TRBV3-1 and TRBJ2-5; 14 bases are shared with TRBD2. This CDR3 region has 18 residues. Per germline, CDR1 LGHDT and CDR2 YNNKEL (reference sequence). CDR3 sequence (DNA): TGTGCCAGCAGCCCTGGGACTAGCGGGGGCCTCCCGAAAGAGACCCAGGACTTC. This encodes CASSPGTSGGLPKETQDF.

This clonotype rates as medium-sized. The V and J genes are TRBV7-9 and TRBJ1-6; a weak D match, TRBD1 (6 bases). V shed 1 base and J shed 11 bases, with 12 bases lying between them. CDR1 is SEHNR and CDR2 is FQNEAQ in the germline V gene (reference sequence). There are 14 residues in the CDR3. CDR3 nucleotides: TGTGCCAGCAGCTTAGACAGGGCATACCCACCCCTCCACTTT. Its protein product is CASSLDRAYPPLHF.

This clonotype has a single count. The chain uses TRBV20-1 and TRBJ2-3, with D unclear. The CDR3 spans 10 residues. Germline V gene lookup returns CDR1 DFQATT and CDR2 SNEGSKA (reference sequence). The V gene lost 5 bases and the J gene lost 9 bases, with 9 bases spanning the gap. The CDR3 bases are TGCAGTGCTCAAAGTGGGACGCAGTATTTT. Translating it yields CSAQSGTQYF.

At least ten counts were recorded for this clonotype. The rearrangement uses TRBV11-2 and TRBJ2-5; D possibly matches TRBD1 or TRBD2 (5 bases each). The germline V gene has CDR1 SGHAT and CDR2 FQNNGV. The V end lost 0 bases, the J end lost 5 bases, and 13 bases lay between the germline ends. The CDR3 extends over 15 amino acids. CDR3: CASSLDGTRGETQYF. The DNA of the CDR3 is TGTGCCAGCAGCTTAGATGGGACGAGGGGCGAGACCCAGTACTTC. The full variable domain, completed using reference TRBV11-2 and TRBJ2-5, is EAGVAQSPRYKIIEKRQSVAFWCNPISGHATLYWYQQILGQGPKLLIQFQNNGVVDDSQLPKDRFSAERLKGVDSTLKIQPAKLEDSAVYLCASSLDGTRGETQYFGPGTRLLVL.

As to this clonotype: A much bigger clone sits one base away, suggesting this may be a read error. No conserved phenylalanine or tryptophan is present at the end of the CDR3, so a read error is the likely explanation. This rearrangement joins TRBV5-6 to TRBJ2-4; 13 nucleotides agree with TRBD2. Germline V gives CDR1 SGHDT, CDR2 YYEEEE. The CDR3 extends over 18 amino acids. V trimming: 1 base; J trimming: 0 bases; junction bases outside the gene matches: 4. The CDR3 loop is CASSLLLAGGGAKNIQYS. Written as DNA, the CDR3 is TGTGCCAGCAGCTTGTTACTAGCGGGAGGGGGAGCCAAAAACATTCAGTACTCC.

CDR3 in DNA: TGCGCCAGCAGTGAGTCAGTCGGGCCGGGAGGATACGAGCAGTACTTC. The encoded protein is CASSESVGPGGYEQYF. The chain recombines TRBV10-2 with TRBJ2-7; 7 bases fit TRBD2. CDR1 and CDR2 from the germline V gene are WSHSY and SAAADI. CDR3 length equals 16 residues. V trimming: 0 bases; J trimming: 4 bases; junction bases outside the gene matches: 9.

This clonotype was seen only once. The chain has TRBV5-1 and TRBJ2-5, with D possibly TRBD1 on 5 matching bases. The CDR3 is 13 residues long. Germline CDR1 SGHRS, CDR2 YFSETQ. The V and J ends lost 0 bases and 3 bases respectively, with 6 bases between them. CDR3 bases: TGCGCCAGCAGCTTGGAGGGGAAAGAGACCCAGTACTTC. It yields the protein CASSLEGKETQYF.

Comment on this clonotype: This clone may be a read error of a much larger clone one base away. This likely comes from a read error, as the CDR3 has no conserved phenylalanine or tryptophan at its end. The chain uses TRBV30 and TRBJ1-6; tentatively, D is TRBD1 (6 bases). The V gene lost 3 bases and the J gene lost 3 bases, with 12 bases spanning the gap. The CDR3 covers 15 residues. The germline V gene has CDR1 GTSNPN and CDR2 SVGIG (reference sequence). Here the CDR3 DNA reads TGTGCCTGGAGCACTGGACAGAACTATAATTCACCCCTCCACCTT. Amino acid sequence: CAWSTGQNYNSPLHL.

The CDR3 nucleotides read TGTGCCAGCAGCTTAGATCAAGGGGGGAGCTCCTACAATGAGCAGTTCTTC. Translating gives CASSLDQGGSSYNEQFF. The V gene is TRBV11-2, the J gene TRBJ2-1; D assignment may be TRBD1 or TRBD2 (6 bases each). V was cut by 0 bases and J by 0 bases, with 12 bases left in between. The germline V gene encodes CDR1 SGHAT and CDR2 FQNNGV. CDR3 length: 17 amino acids.

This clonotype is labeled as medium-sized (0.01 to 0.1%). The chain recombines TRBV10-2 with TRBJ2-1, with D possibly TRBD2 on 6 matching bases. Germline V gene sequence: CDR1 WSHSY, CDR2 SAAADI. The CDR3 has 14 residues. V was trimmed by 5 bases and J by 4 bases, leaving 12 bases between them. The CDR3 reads CASSSGTVYNEQFF. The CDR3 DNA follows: TGCGCCAGCAGTTCCGGGACTGTTTACAATGAGCAGTTCTTC.

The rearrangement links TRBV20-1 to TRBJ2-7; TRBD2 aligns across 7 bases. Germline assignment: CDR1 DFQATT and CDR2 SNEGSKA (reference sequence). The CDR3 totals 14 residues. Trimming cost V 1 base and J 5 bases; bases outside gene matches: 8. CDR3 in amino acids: CSARGASGRNEQYF. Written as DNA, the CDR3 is TGCAGTGCTAGAGGGGCTAGCGGCAGGAACGAGCAGTACTTC.